This T cell receptor (beta chain) appears in the sequencing data of a study of tumor-infiltrating lymphocytes in primary liver carcinoma (dated 2017 in TCRdb). Regarding the research as a whole: The five patients, three men and two women aged 30 to 69 years, had hepatocellular carcinoma (four) or combined HCC and intrahepatic cholangiocarcinoma (one). The tumors of the five patients were staged as T1-T3 N0M0, with maximum diameters ranging from about 4 to 10 cm. Each sample produced about 3.65 to 8 million productive TCRbeta reads, and read depth showed no significant difference between tissue types. TCRbeta repertoire sequencing, expression microarrays and whole-exome sequencing were combined in the study across five regions of each liver tumor, with adjacent normal tissue and blood also included. A total of 35 specimens from 5 patients underwent TCRbeta repertoire sequencing, comprising around 25 tumor regions, 5 adjacent noncancerous liver tissues and 5 peripheral blood samples. Agilent mRNA microarray profiling was performed on the 25 to 30 tumor region samples to relate TCRbeta repertoire diversity to the local molecular phenotype. Reproducibility between technical replicate repertoires was high, with correlation coefficients above 0.95 and mean shared-clone rates about 0.9.

A constant-region primer and ProtoScript II reverse transcriptase were used to reverse-transcribe TCRbeta-specific cDNA from 500 ng total RNA. TCRbeta libraries were built with three nested multiplex PCR rounds, a slightly modified ARM-PCR procedure. Each of the first two PCR rounds ran for roughly 9 cycles using multiplex TRBV1-TRBV30 forward primers together with a Cbeta reverse primer. Sample barcodes and Illumina adapters were added in a final 25-cycle PCR with Deep VentR polymerase. Before sequencing, amplicons between 200 and 500 bp were purified from gel using a QIAquick gel extraction kit. An Illumina HiSeq 2500 was used to sequence the TCRbeta amplicons, generating 250-bp paired-end reads. On the study's bioinformatics: Quality trimming of reads was performed with Trimmomatic v0.33, and paired reads were merged with FLASH v1.2.11 so that full CDR3 sequences could be recovered. V, D and J germline segments were assigned to the rearranged TCRbeta sequences using MiGEC v1.2.1b. VDJtools v1.0.0 computed clonotype statistics and Shannon-Wiener diversity indices. To cut down on sampling bias, every analysis after diversity analysis relied on just the 250 most abundant clonotypes from each sample. TCRdb reprocessed the public reads (quality trimming at Q25 with fastp, clone calling with MiXCR) and kept in-frame beta chains. Duplicate CDR3 protein sequences are folded into a single record with the most common DNA and genes. The V and J calls here are based on TCRdb, not the publication. The sample contains some 190,000 distinct CDR3 sequences, just under 85% of them found a single time. The leading ten clones occupy 15% to 20% of the sample.

What the work shows at the level of the full study, not this receptor alone: Comparison of CD4+ and CD8+ T cell repertoires was precluded by the use of bulk unsorted samples. Pairs of tumor regions showed greater repertoire overlap (mean roughly 35%) than tumor-adjacent pairs (roughly 17%) or tumor-blood pairs (around 15%), which is consistent with antigen-driven expansion. Just about 8-25% of top clones turned up in all five regions of a tumor, which suggests spatial heterogeneity among tumor-infiltrating T cells. The study included only four or five patients, and the authors note findings should be validated in a larger study. Compared with blood, tumors had a significantly larger share of the repertoire taken up by the top 250 clones (p = 0.039). Because sequencing covered only the TCR beta chain and unpaired alpha chains were not captured, true repertoire diversity is likely underestimated.

Total RNA and DNA were co-extracted without cell sorting from around 20-30 mg of bulk tissue using the AllPrep DNA/RNA mini kit. Between late 2015 and early 2016, roughly five patients in China with histopathologically diagnosed primary liver carcinoma had their tumors surgically resected. Patients had chronic HBV infection and were treatment-naive at sampling. Five spatially separated regions were sampled per tumor: superior, inferior, left-lateral and right-lateral poles, plus the tumor centre. More than 90% viable tumor cells were found by histology in every tumor sample. Each fresh piece of tumor and adjacent tissue was cut in two, with one half stored in RNAlater at -80 degrees C and the other half sent for histology. The germline V gene encodes CDR1 SGHAT and CDR2 FQDESV (reference sequence). From cysteine to phenylalanine, the CDR3 is 15 amino acids long. The entry retains the CDR3 DNA only, 45 bases that are in frame from base 1.

Comments on this clonotype: This clone's antigen is unknown. The junction shows a germline mismatch at one end, possibly a read error.

The sequence derives from a man aged 35-49 years with primary liver carcinoma and hepatitis B virus infection. Sample: tumor tissue from primary liver carcinoma. The rearranged segments are TRBV11-1 and TRBJ2-3; TRBD2 is a weak D gene call, 5 bases matching. CDR3 sequence: CASSLPRVSTDTQYF. The sequenced DNA is TGCGCCAGCAGTTTGCCGAGGGTGAGCACGGATACGCAGTATTTT.